Listed here is a single T cell receptor (beta chain). No antigen is known for it. The data derive from a study of T cell repertoires in cytomegalovirus infection. Study as a whole: Through public TCR beta signatures, both CMV infection and matching HLA type were indicated. Broader study findings: Public TCR beta family frequency separated CMV-and-HLA carriers, including in an independent cohort. Dominant in the ex vivo response were TCR beta clonotypes restricted by HLA-C and specific for CMV.

This CDR3 is 13 amino acids long. Germline CDR1 reads LGHDT; CDR2 reads YNNKEL (reference sequence). Trimming removed 4 bases at V and 7 bases at J, with 12 bases between. A single record per CDR3 protein comes from TCRdb applying MiXCR to the reads. The sample includes some 590,000 distinct CDR3 sequences, around two fifths of them seen just once. The source of this sequence is a human donor in good health (CMV status not recorded). Some clones in this sample may be carry-over from other donors' samples. The gene calls are TRBV3-1 and TRBJ2-3, with D perhaps matching TRBD1 (6 bases). The sequencing here drew on cultured PBMCs, taken from culture after CMV antigen stimulation. The CDR3, as DNA: TGTGCCAGCAGCCCCGGGACAACTTATACGCAGTATTTT. Protein sequence: CASSPGTTYTQYF.